Each of the 2 T cell receptor beta chains below was sequenced from the same sample in a study of identical twins. TCRdb reprocessed the 5' RACE reads via MiXCR and lists one record per CDR3 protein. The sample holds approximately 670,000 distinct CDR3 sequences, 6% to 6.5% seen once. The source material was naive T cells sorted from blood. All receptors derive from a man aged 18 to 30 in good health.

This clonotype was detected a few times. CDR3 sequence reads: CASSQDPINGNEQFF. The CDR3 DNA reads as TGTGCCAGCAGCCAAGATCCTATAAACGGCAATGAGCAGTTCTTC. V gene TRBV3-1 combines with J gene TRBJ2-1; D gene uncertain. The CDR3 spans 15 residues. The germline gives CDR1 LGHDT, CDR2 YNNKEL (reference sequence). V was shortened by 0 bases and J by 6 bases, with 12 bases between the two germline ends.

This chain uses TRBV27 with TRBJ1-5; tentatively, D is TRBD1 (6 bases). Germline-derived CDR1 and CDR2 are MNHEY and SMNVEV (reference sequence). This CDR3 is built from 14 residues. Trimming left V 6 bases short and J 6 bases short, with 15 bases between. The CDR3: CASRFQGIGQPQHF. Written as DNA, the CDR3 is TGTGCCAGCAGATTCCAGGGGATCGGTCAGCCCCAGCATTTT.